This T cell receptor beta chain was identified during a study of T cell responses to AZD1222 COVID-19 vaccine. Notes on the study in general: Baseline serology detected seropositivity in only six or seven AZD1222 recipients.

The CDR3 sequence is 13 residues long. Trimming cost V 3 bases and J 3 bases, with 6 bases left between them. CDR1 and CDR2 from the germline V gene are LNHDA and SQIVND (reference sequence). Clones were sequenced by immunoSEQ multiplex PCR, and TCRdb holds only the in-frame ones, with some missing. The sample lists about 140,000 clones, 80% to 90% occurring once. Comments on this clone: The antigen remains unidentified.

V usage is TRBV19 and J usage is TRBJ2-1; D gene ambiguous. This receptor was identified in an adult in good health. The sequences come from peripheral blood, collected on day 0 of AZD1222 vaccination. The CDR3 sequence: CASSMGLYNEQFF. The CDR3 nucleotides read TGTGCCAGTAGTATGGGCCTCTACAATGAGCAGTTCTTC.